This T cell receptor beta chain was observed in a study of T-cell memory formation after mild COVID-19. Findings and caveats of the study: Pre-infection memory held some responding clones, suggesting pre-existing cross-reactive T cells responded. There was a balanced CD4/CD8 profile in clones contracting day 15 to 85, and later expanders leaned CD4+.

TCRdb re-derived calls from the 5' RACE reads in MiXCR, one entry per CDR3 protein. The sample includes 400,000 or so distinct CDR3 sequences, under 25% of them seen just once. This CDR3 has 14 amino acids. Germline V gene data show CDR1 as MGHDK and CDR2 as SYGVNS. V was trimmed by 1 base and J by 2 bases, leaving 9 bases between them. Concerning this clonotype: Its antigen is not identified.

The origin of this receptor is an adult woman who had mild COVID-19 (a few samples of this study predate the infection). Cell type and time point are not known. Sequenced: PBMCs or a T cell subset sorted from them (not recorded which). The chain recombines TRBV25-1 with TRBJ2-7; no reliable D call. The CDR3 loop is CASSEWVSPYEQYF. In DNA form, the CDR3 reads TGTGCCAGCAGTGAATGGGTCAGCCCCTACGAGCAGTACTTC.